The 26 T cell receptor beta chains below all came from one sample that was sequenced in a study of cytomegalovirus exposure and HLA in healthy donors. The primer mix had 60 Vbeta and 13 Jbeta primers. Assay used: immunoSEQ multiplex PCR; TCRdb lists only in-frame clones, some missing. The table includes 100,000 to 150,000 clones, around 77% detected once. The specimen was PBMCs. These receptors were collected from a woman in her thirties or forties in good health and CMV-seropositive.

The rearrangement uses TRBV6-5 and TRBJ2-7, with D tentatively TRBD1 (6 bases). V was trimmed by 5 bases and J by 9 bases, leaving 14 bases between them. Germline loops: CDR1 MNHEY, CDR2 SVGAGI. CDR3 length: 12 residues. Here the CDR3 reads CASSTGSEVQYF. The CDR3 DNA follows: TGTGCCAGCAGTACAGGGAGCGAGGTGCAGTACTTC.

The rearrangement links TRBV7-9 to TRBJ2-1; possible D gene TRBD2, 5 bases. Germline V lookup: CDR1 SEHNR, CDR2 FQNEAQ (reference sequence). The CDR3 consists of 12 residues. The V end lost 5 bases, the J end lost 15 bases, and 17 bases lay between the germline ends. The CDR3 nucleotides are TGTGCCAGCAGCCAGGACTGGCTCGCCGTGTTCTTC. Translating gives CASSQDWLAVFF.

The chain links TRBV18 to TRBJ1-1; tentative D call: TRBD1 (6 bases). With 3 bases removed from V and 0 bases from J, the gap between germline ends came to 8 bases. This CDR3 has 14 residues. Germline V gene lookup returns CDR1 KGHSH and CDR2 LQKENI. CDR3 protein: CASSPGTMNTEAFF. The CDR3 nucleotides read TGTGCCAGCTCACCCGGGACAATGAACACTGAAGCTTTCTTT. Full variable domain (outside the CDR3, taken from reference TRBV18 and TRBJ1-1): NAGVMQNPRHLVRRRGQEARLRCSPMKGHSHVYWYRQLPEEGLKFMVYLQKENIIDESGMPKERFSAEFPKEGPSILRIQQVVRGDSAAYFCASSPGTMNTEAFFGQGTRLTVV.

The V and J genes are TRBV6-5 and TRBJ2-3, with D possibly being TRBD2 (7 bases). Germline CDR1 MNHEY, CDR2 SVGAGI. This CDR3 comprises 16 residues. The V end lost 4 bases, the J end lost 1 base, and 15 bases lay between the germline ends. CDR3 sequence: CASSFWGGRGTDTQYF. In DNA, the CDR3 is TGTGCCAGCAGTTTCTGGGGGGGGCGAGGCACAGATACGCAGTATTTT.

This chain uses TRBV5-1 with TRBJ1-5, with D unclear. The CDR3 covers 14 residues. The V gene's germline CDR1 is SGHRS and CDR2 YFSETQ. V was trimmed by 4 bases and J by 3 bases, leaving 11 bases between them. CDR3 nucleotide sequence: TGCGCCAGCAGCCTGGGAGGGAACAATCAGCCCCAGCATTTT. This encodes CASSLGGNNQPQHF. The whole variable domain, filled in from reference TRBV5-1 and TRBJ1-5, reads KAGVTQTPRYLIKTRGQQVTLSCSPISGHRSVSWYQQTPGQGLQFLFEYFSETQRNKGNFPGRFSGRQFSNSRSEMNVSTLELGDSALYLCASSLGGNNQPQHFGDGTRLSIL.

The V call is TRBV11-2, the J call TRBJ1-2; no definite D call. From germline, CDR1 is SGHAT and CDR2 FQNNGV. There are 13 residues in the CDR3. V lost 4 bases to trimming and J lost 4 bases, with 10 bases between them. For the CDR3, the DNA is TGTGCCAGCAGCTCACACGTTGGCTATGGCTACACCTTC. Translated, it gives CASSSHVGYGYTF.

The gene calls are TRBV18 and TRBJ2-2; the D gene is possibly TRBD1 (6 bases). Germline V gene data show CDR1 as KGHSH and CDR2 as LQKENI. Trimming left V 3 bases short and J 6 bases short, with 8 bases between. The CDR3 loop spans 13 amino acids. The CDR3 bases are TGTGCCAGCTCACCCCCAGGGGCCGGGGAGCTGTTTTTT. Translation gives CASSPPGAGELFF.

The chain joins TRBV7-3 to TRBJ1-2, with TRBD1 matching 8 bases. CDR3 length: 14 residues. Germline V gives CDR1 SGHTA, CDR2 FQGTGA. The V segment lost 2 bases and the J segment 8 bases; nucleotides outside the gene matches: 7. For the CDR3, the DNA is TGTGCCAGCAGCTTATCCGGCAGGGGGCAAGGCTACACCTTC. Its protein product is CASSLSGRGQGYTF.

This clone was recorded a few times. V gene TRBV19 combines with J gene TRBJ2-3, with 7 positions matching TRBD1. Germline V gene lookup returns CDR1 LNHDA and CDR2 SQIVND (reference sequence). The length of the CDR3 is 14 residues. The V gene end was trimmed by 1 base and the J gene end by 4 bases; junction bases not matched to a gene: 2. The CDR3 sequence: CASSIGQGPDTQYF. CDR3 sequence (DNA): TGTGCCAGTAGTATAGGACAGGGCCCAGATACGCAGTATTTT.

The V call is TRBV28, the J call TRBJ2-3; a weak D match, TRBD1 (6 bases). CDR3 size: 14 residues. The V gene's germline CDR1 is MDHEN and CDR2 SYDVKM. Trimming cost V 4 bases and J 0 bases, with 8 bases left between them. Written as DNA, the CDR3 is TGTGCCAGCAGTTGGCAGGGGAGCACAGATACGCAGTATTTT. The encoded protein is CASSWQGSTDTQYF.

V and J are TRBV4-1 and TRBJ2-7, with D perhaps matching TRBD2 (5 bases). Trimming removed 1 base from V and 0 bases from J, with 13 bases in between. The CDR3 sequence is 16 residues long. Germline-derived CDR1 and CDR2 are MGHRA and YSYEKL. DNA for the CDR3: TGCGCCAGCAGCCAAGGGGAGTTACTCCTCTCCTACGAGCAGTACTTC. Translating gives CASSQGELLLSYEQYF.

This clone has only one observation. The CDR3 spells CASSPGQGLGTGELFF. The DNA of the CDR3 is TGTGCCAGCAGCCCGGGCCAGGGGCTGGGTACCGGGGAGCTGTTTTTT. The chain combines TRBV7-3 with TRBJ2-2; D might be TRBD1 (6 bases). Germline V CDR1 and CDR2: SGHTA, FQGTGA. CDR3 length: 16 residues. Trimming pared 5 bases from V and 5 bases from J, leaving 18 bases between.

The V call is TRBV2, the J call TRBJ2-7; 9 nucleotides line up with TRBD1. After removal of 8 bases from V and 7 bases from J, the junction contained 12 bases not matched to a gene. Germline CDR1 reads SNHLY; CDR2 reads FYNNEI. The CDR3 totals 14 residues. CDR3 residues: CASGRGTGIGEQYF. The CDR3 coding sequence is TGTGCCAGCGGTCGAGGGACAGGGATAGGAGAGCAGTACTTC.

The chain uses TRBV7-3 and TRBJ2-3; D is perhaps TRBD1 (6 bases). The CDR3 loop spans 15 amino acids. Germline lookup yields CDR1 SGHTA and CDR2 FQGTGA. Trimming stripped 5 bases from V and 1 base from J, with 13 bases between. The DNA of the CDR3 is TGTGCCAGCAGCCCCATGGGGGCGCGCACAGATACGCAGTATTTT. It is translated as CASSPMGARTDTQYF.

The CDR3 DNA reads TGTGCCAGTAGTATTAACCGGGACAGGGGCACCTACGAGCAGTACTTC. Translated: CASSINRDRGTYEQYF. This chain links TRBV19 with TRBJ2-7, with 10 bases that match TRBD1. Per the germline V gene, CDR1 is LNHDA and CDR2 is SQIVND (reference sequence). V lost 3 bases and J lost 2; bases outside the gene matches: 7. The length of the CDR3 is 16 residues.

J is TRBJ2-6 and V is TRBV7-3, with D possibly being TRBD2 (5 bases). The germline V gene has CDR1 SGHTA and CDR2 FQGTGA. The V end was cut by 1 base, the J end by 4 bases, with 14 bases between. This CDR3 region has 17 residues. CDR3 region: CASSLIPGVPGANVLTF. In DNA form, the CDR3 reads TGTGCCAGCAGCTTAATTCCCGGGGTCCCCGGGGCCAACGTCCTGACTTTC.

The rearrangement uses TRBV19 and TRBJ2-5; 7 bases align to TRBD2. V dropped 3 bases and J dropped 5; count of bases not matched to a gene: 9. This CDR3 contains 15 residues. The germline V gene has CDR1 LNHDA and CDR2 SQIVND (reference sequence). CDR3 in DNA: TGTGCCAGTAGTATCGGTCGGGACTATGGGGAGACCCAGTACTTC. This encodes CASSIGRDYGETQYF.

The chain joins TRBV5-1 to TRBJ2-5; D is unresolved. The V end lost 1 base, the J end lost 5 bases, and 15 bases lay between the germline ends. This CDR3 contains 15 residues. CDR1 is SGHRS, CDR2 YFSETQ, per germline. The DNA of the CDR3 is TGCGCCAGCAGCTTGCAAGTCTTGTCGGTGGAGACCCAGTACTTC. It codes for CASSLQVLSVETQYF.

This chain uses TRBV9 with TRBJ1-1, with D uncertain. The CDR3 consists of 14 residues. Trimming stripped 4 bases from V and 0 bases from J, with 10 bases between. The germline V gene encodes CDR1 SGDLS and CDR2 YYNGEE. The CDR3 sequence: CASSPRSVNTEAFF. The CDR3 DNA follows: TGTGCCAGCAGCCCTCGTAGCGTGAACACTGAAGCTTTCTTT.

The rearrangement links TRBV2 to TRBJ2-1, with TRBD1 matching 7 bases. J was trimmed by 7 bases and V by 3 bases; bases with no gene match: 6. CDR1 SNHLY and CDR2 FYNNEI come from the germline V gene. The CDR3 is 14 amino acids. The CDR3 nucleotides read TGTGCCAGCAGTGACGCAGGGGGTAGAAATGAGCAGTTCTTC. It yields the protein CASSDAGGRNEQFF.

The V call is TRBV30, the J call TRBJ1-5, with a possible D match to TRBD1 (5 bases). Trimming stripped 2 bases from V and 8 bases from J, with 16 bases between. From germline, CDR1 is GTSNPN and CDR2 SVGIG (reference sequence). The CDR3 length is 14 residues. CDR3 sequence: CAWSSGQGMEPQHF. In DNA form, the CDR3 reads TGTGCCTGGAGTTCAGGGCAGGGTATGGAGCCCCAGCATTTT.

The chain links TRBV5-1 to TRBJ2-1; 7 nucleotides agree with TRBD2. V was clipped by 4 bases and J by 3 bases; unmatched bases: 4. Germline V CDR1 and CDR2: SGHRS, YFSETQ. The CDR3 is 14 amino acids. The DNA for the CDR3 is TGCGCCAGCAGCCTTGGACTAGACTACAATGAGCAGTTCTTC. Its translation: CASSLGLDYNEQFF.

CDR3 nucleotides: TGTGCCAGCAACCCTAGCGGATACAATGAGCAGTTCTTC. Its protein is CASNPSGYNEQFF. This sequence joins TRBV5-6 and TRBJ2-1, with TRBD2 matching 7 bases. Germline V gives CDR1 SGHDT, CDR2 YYEEEE. There are 13 residues in the CDR3. Trimming at V came to 6 bases and at J to 4 bases, leaving 4 bases not matched to a gene.

The rearrangement joins TRBV15 to TRBJ1-5, with D unclear. This CDR3 spans 13 amino acids. The germline gives CDR1 LNHNV, CDR2 YYDKDF (reference sequence). Trimming took off 5 bases at V and 4 bases at J, with 9 bases between the two ends. CDR3 sequence reads: CATSAAGNQPQHF. The CDR3 nucleotides are TGTGCCACCAGCGCCGCGGGTAATCAGCCCCAGCATTTT. The full variable domain, in which reference TRBV15 and TRBJ1-5 provide the parts outside the CDR3, is DAMVIQNPRYQVTQFGKPVTLSCSQTLNHNVMYWYQQKSSQAPKLLFHYYDKDFNNEADTPDNFQSRRPNTSFCFLDIRSPGLGDTAMYLCATSAAGNQPQHFGDGTRLSIL.

The chain couples TRBV5-6 to TRBJ2-3; D remains ambiguous. The V gene's germline CDR1 is SGHDT and CDR2 YYEEEE. The CDR3 contains 15 residues. V was trimmed by 2 bases and J by 5 bases, leaving 15 bases between them. The CDR3 loop reads CASSFKLVLEDTQYF. As DNA, the CDR3 is TGTGCCAGCAGCTTCAAGCTAGTCCTGGAAGATACGCAGTATTTT.

This clone turned up a few times. The rearrangement uses TRBV5-1 and TRBJ1-2; 9 bases fit TRBD1. This CDR3 is 19 amino acids long. V shed 3 bases and J 2 bases; nucleotides not matched to a gene: 17. Germline V lookup: CDR1 SGHRS, CDR2 YFSETQ. The CDR3 nucleotides are TGCGCCAGCAGCTGGGGAAGCGCCAAAACAGGGGGCCCGAACTATGGCTACACCTTC. Translation gives CASSWGSAKTGGPNYGYTF. The full variable domain, completed using reference TRBV5-1 and TRBJ1-2, is KAGVTQTPRYLIKTRGQQVTLSCSPISGHRSVSWYQQTPGQGLQFLFEYFSETQRNKGNFPGRFSGRQFSNSRSEMNVSTLELGDSALYLCASSWGSAKTGGPNYGYTFGSGTRLTVV.